The rows below give T cell receptor beta chains drawn from one sample of a study of cytomegalovirus exposure and HLA in healthy donors. Clones were sequenced by immunoSEQ multiplex PCR, and TCRdb holds only the in-frame ones, with some missing. The data show around 150,000 clones, with approximately 82% seen just once and roughly 12% held by the top ten. Material: PBMCs. The receptors originated from a man between 18 and 29 years old in good health and CMV-seropositive. CDR3s include the opening cysteine and the closing phenylalanine or tryptophan. Fields, in order: V gene, J gene, D gene, clone size, CDR3 DNA, CDR3 protein. A D gene is named only where the DNA matches it firmly. Not every row has a clone size; where given, it reads once, few, many or a size class.

>TRBV29-1|TRBJ1-2|NA|NA
TGCAGCGTTGAAGATCGTCGGAGAGGCTACACCTTC
CSVEDRRRGYTF
>TRBV7-9|TRBJ2-2|NA|NA
TGTGCCAGCAGTTCTAGTATAACCGGGGAGCTGTTTTTT
CASSSSITGELFF
>TRBV5-4|TRBJ1-2|NA|NA
TGTGCCAGCAGCCCGGACACCTATGGCTACACCTTC
CASSPDTYGYTF
>TRBV28|TRBJ2-7|NA|NA
TGTGCCAGCAGTTTTCGTTGGAGGGGGCGATCCTACGAGCAGTACTTC
CASSFRWRGRSYEQYF
>TRBV29-1|TRBJ2-7|NA|NA
TGCAGCGTTGAATACCGGGACAAGCGTGCTGGCGAGCAGTACTTC
CSVEYRDKRAGEQYF
>TRBV30|TRBJ2-7|NA|NA
TGTGCCTGGACCAAAGCGCAGAGCTCCTACGAGCAGTACTTC
CAWTKAQSSYEQYF
>TRBV27|TRBJ2-7|NA|NA
TGTGCCAGCAGTCTAACAAGGCCGGGACTCCTCGTCGAGCAGTACTTC
CASSLTRPGLLVEQYF
>TRBV6-1|TRBJ2-7|TRBD1|NA
TGTGCCATACAGGGGGACTCCTACGAGCAGTACTTC
CAIQGDSYEQYF
>TRBV13|TRBJ2-7|NA|NA
TGTGCCAGCAGCTTAAACTACGAGCAGTACTTC
CASSLNYEQYF
>TRBV7-9|TRBJ2-1|TRBD2|NA
TGTGCCAGCAGCTTAGCCTCGGCCGGGAGGTTGGGATACAATGAGCAGTTCTTC
CASSLASAGRLGYNEQFF
>TRBV4-1|TRBJ2-7|TRBD2|NA
TGCGCCAGCAGCCAAGCTCTTGCGGGAGCCATCCTCTACGAGCAGTACTTC
CASSQALAGAILYEQYF
>TRBV6-1|TRBJ2-3|NA|NA
TGTGCCAGCAGCCCCGGGACAACTACAGATACGCAGTATTTT
CASSPGTTTDTQYF
>TRBV28|TRBJ2-6|NA|NA
TGTGCCAGCAGTTTTAGCCTCCGTGGGGGGAAAACTGGGGCCAACGTCCTGACTTTC
CASSFSLRGGKTGANVLTF
>TRBV19|TRBJ1-5|NA|NA
TGTGCCAGTAGGGGAGCCACAAGCAATCAGCCCCAGCATTTT
CASRGATSNQPQHF
>TRBV29-1|TRBJ2-1|TRBD2|NA
TGCAGCGGAACTAGCGGGTTTGCGGCGTTCTTC
CSGTSGFAAFF
>TRBV7-8|TRBJ1-5|NA|NA
TGTGCCAGCAGCCGCAATTGGGAGGGGAATCAGCCCCAGCATTTT
CASSRNWEGNQPQHF
>TRBV5-1|TRBJ2-7|NA|NA
TGCGCCAGCAGCTCGCGGGACGGAACCTACGAGCAGTACTTC
CASSSRDGTYEQYF
>TRBV5-1|TRBJ2-1|TRBD2|NA
TGCGCCAGCAGCGTAAATAGCGGGAGCTCCTACAATGAGCAGTTCTTC
CASSVNSGSSYNEQFF
>TRBV25-1|TRBJ1-5|TRBD1|NA
TGTGCCAGCAGAGGGGGCGGGCAGCCCCAGCATTTT
CASRGGGQPQHF
>TRBV6-4|TRBJ1-1|NA|NA
TGTGCCAGCAGTAACTCGGGACAAACTGAAGCTTTCTTT
CASSNSGQTEAFF
>TRBV2|TRBJ2-7|NA|NA
TGTGCCAGCAGTGGCAGGTCTCGATCCAGGGGAACCTACGAGCAGTACTTC
CASSGRSRSRGTYEQYF
>TRBV19|TRBJ2-1|TRBD2|few
TGTGCCAGTAGTATCTTCCAGACTAGCGGGAGGACGTACAATGAGCAGTTCTTC
CASSIFQTSGRTYNEQFF
>TRBV30|TRBJ1-1|TRBD1|NA
TGTGCCTGGAGCCGACAGGGGGGAGGACCTGAAGCTTTCTTT
CAWSRQGGGPEAFF
>TRBV9|TRBJ1-5|NA|NA
TGTGCCAGCAGCCCCGCGATTGGAGGCCAGCCCCAGCATTTT
CASSPAIGGQPQHF
>TRBV30|TRBJ2-7|NA|NA
TGTGCCTGGAGAAAATTCCGGGACTCCTCCTACGAGCAGTACTTC
CAWRKFRDSSYEQYF
>TRBV30|TRBJ1-1|NA|few
TGTGCCTGGAAGCGATTGAACACTGAAGCTTTCTTT
CAWKRLNTEAFF
>TRBV27|TRBJ2-7|TRBD2|NA
TGTGCCAGCAGTGCGACTAGCGGGAGCTACGAGCAGTACTTC
CASSATSGSYEQYF
>TRBV19|TRBJ1-3|NA|few
TGTGCCAGTAGTCAACAAGTCTCTGGAAACACCATATATTTT
CASSQQVSGNTIYF
>TRBV7-2|TRBJ2-2|TRBD1|NA
TGTGCCAGCAGCCCGACAGGGGTGGGGACCGGGGAGCTGTTTTTT
CASSPTGVGTGELFF
>TRBV2|TRBJ2-5|NA|NA
TGTGCCAGCAGGCTCACAGGGCCCGAGACCCAGTACTTC
CASRLTGPETQYF
>TRBV5-5|TRBJ1-5|TRBD1|NA
TGTGCCAGCAGCTTGGGGTGGACAGGGGGAAATCAGCCCCAGCATTTT
CASSLGWTGGNQPQHF